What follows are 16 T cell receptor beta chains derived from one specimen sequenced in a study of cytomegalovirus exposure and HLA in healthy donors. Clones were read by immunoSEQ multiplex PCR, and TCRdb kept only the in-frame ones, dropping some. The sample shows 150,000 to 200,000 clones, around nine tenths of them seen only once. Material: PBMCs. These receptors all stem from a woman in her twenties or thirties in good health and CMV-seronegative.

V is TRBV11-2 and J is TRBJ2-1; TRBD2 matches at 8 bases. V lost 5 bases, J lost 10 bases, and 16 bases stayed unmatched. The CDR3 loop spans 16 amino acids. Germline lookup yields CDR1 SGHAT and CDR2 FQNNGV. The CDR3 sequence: CASSLKTGGGLSEQFF. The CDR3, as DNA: TGTGCCAGCAGCCTAAAGACGGGGGGGGGTTTGTCGGAGCAGTTCTTC.

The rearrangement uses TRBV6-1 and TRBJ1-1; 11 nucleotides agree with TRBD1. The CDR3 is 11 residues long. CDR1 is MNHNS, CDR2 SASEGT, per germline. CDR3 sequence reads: CGTGGHTEAFF. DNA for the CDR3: TGTGGGACAGGGGGCCACACTGAAGCTTTCTTT.

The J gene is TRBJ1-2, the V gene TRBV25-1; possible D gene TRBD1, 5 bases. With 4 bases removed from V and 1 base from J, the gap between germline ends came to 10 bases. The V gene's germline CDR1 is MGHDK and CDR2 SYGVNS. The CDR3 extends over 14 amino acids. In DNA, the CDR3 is TGTGCCAGCAGTGCCGGACAATATAACTATGGCTACACCTTC. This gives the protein CASSAGQYNYGYTF.

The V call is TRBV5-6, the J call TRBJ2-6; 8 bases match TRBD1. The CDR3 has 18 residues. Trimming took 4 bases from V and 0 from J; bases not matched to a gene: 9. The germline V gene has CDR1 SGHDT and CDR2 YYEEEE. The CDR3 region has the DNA TGTGCCAGCAGCCCCGGACCCACAGGGGGCTCTGGGGCCAACGTCCTGACTTTC. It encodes CASSPGPTGGSGANVLTF.

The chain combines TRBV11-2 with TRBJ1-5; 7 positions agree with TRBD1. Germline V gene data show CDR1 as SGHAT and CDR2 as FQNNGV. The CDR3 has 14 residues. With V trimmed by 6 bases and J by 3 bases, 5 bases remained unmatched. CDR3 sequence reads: CASSAGTANQPQHF. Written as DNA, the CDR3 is TGTGCCAGCAGTGCCGGGACAGCCAATCAGCCCCAGCATTTT.

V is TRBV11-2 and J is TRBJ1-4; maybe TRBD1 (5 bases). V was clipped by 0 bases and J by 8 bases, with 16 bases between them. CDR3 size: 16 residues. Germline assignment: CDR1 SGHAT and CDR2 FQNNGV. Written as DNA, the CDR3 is TGTGCCAGCAGCTTAGATTTCGGGCAGGGCTGGGAAAAACTGTTTTTT. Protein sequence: CASSLDFGQGWEKLFF.

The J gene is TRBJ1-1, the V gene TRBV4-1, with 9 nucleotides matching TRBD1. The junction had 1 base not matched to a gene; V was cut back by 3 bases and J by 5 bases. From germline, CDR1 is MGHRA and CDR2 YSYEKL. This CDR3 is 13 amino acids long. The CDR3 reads CASSQGTGTEAFF. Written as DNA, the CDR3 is TGCGCCAGCAGCCAGGGGACAGGGACTGAAGCTTTCTTT.

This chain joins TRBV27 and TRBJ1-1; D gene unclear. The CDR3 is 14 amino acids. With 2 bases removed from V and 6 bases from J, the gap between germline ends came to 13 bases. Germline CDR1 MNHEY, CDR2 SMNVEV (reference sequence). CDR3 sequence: CASSLGVRDAEAFF. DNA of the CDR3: TGTGCCAGCAGTTTAGGAGTTCGCGATGCTGAAGCTTTCTTT.

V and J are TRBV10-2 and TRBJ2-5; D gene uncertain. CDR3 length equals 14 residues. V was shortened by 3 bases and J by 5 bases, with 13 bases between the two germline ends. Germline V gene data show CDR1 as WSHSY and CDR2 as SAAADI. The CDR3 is CASSETSDGETQYF. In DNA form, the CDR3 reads TGCGCCAGCAGTGAAACCAGCGACGGGGAGACCCAGTACTTC.

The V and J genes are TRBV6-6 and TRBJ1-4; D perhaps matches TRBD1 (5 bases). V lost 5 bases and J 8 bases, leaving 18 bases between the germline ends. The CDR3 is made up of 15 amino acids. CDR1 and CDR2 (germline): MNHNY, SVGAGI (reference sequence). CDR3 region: CASSPSAGMREKLFF. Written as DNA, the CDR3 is TGTGCCAGCAGTCCCTCGGCAGGGATGAGGGAAAAACTGTTTTTT.

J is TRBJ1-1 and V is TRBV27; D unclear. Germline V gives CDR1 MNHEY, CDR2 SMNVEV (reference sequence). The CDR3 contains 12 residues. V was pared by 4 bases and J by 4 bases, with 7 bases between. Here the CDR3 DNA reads TGTGCCAGCAGTTCCCTAGGCACTGAAGCTTTCTTT. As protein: CASSSLGTEAFF.

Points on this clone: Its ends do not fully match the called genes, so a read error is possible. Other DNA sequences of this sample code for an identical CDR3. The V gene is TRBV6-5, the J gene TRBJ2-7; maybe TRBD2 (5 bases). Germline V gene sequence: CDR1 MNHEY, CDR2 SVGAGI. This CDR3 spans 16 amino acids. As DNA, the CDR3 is TGTGCCAGCAGTTCACTTACCGGGAAAACTTCCTACGAGCAATACTTC. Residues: CASSSLTGKTSYEQYF.

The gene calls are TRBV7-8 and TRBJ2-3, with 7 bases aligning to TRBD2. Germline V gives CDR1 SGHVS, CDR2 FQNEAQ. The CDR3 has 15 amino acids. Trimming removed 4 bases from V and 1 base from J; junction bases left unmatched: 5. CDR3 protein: CASSSRLAGTDTQYF. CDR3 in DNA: TGTGCCAGCAGCTCCAGACTAGCAGGCACAGATACGCAGTATTTT. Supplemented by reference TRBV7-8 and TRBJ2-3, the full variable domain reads GAGVSQSPRYKVAKRGQDVALRCDPISGHVSLFWYQQALGQGPEFLTYFQNEAQLDKSGLPSDRFFAERPEGSVSTLKIQRTQQEDSAVYLCASSSRLAGTDTQYFGPGTRLTVL.

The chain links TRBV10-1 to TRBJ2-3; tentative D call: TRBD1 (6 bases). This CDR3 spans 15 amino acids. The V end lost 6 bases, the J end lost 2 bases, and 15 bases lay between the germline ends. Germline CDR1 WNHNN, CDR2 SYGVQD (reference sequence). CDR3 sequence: CASSDRRGPTDTQYF. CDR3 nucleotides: TGCGCCAGCAGCGACAGGCGAGGACCCACAGATACGCAGTATTTT.

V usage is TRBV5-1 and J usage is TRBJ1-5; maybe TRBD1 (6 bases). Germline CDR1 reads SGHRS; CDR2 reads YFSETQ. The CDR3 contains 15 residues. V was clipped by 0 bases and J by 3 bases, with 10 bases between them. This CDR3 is CASSLAGVANQPQHF. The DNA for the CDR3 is TGCGCCAGCAGCTTGGCAGGGGTGGCCAATCAGCCCCAGCATTTT. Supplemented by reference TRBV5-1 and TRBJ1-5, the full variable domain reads KAGVTQTPRYLIKTRGQQVTLSCSPISGHRSVSWYQQTPGQGLQFLFEYFSETQRNKGNFPGRFSGRQFSNSRSEMNVSTLELGDSALYLCASSLAGVANQPQHFGDGTRLSIL.

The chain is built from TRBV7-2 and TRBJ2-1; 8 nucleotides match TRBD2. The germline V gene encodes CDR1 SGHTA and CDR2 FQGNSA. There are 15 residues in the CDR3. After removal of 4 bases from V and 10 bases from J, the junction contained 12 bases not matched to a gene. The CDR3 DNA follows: TGTGCCAGCAGCTCCTTTAGCGGGGACCCGAGGGAGCAGTTCTTC. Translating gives CASSSFSGDPREQFF.